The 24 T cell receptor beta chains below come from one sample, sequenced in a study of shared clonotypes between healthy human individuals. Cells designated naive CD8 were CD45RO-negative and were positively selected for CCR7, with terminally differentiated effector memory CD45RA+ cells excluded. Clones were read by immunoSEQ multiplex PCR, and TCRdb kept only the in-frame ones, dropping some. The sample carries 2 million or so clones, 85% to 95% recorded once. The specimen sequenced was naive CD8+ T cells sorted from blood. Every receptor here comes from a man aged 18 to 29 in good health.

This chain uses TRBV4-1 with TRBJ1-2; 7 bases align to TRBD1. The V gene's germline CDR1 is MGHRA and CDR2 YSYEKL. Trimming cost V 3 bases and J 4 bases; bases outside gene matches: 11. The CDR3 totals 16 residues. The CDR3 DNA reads TGCGCCAGCAGCCAGGAAGACAGGGTTTCGGTCTATGGCTACACCTTC. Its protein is CASSQEDRVSVYGYTF.

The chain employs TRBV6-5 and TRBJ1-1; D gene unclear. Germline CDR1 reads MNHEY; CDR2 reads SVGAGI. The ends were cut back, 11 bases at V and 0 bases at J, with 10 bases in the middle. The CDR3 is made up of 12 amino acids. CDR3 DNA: TGTGCCGGAACAGTCATGAACACTGAAGCTTTCTTT. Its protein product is CAGTVMNTEAFF.

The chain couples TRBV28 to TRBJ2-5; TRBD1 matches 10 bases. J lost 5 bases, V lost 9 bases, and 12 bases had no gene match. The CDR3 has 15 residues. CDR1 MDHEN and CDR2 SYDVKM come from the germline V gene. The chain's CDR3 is CASYPSGQGMETQYF. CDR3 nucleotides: TGTGCCAGTTACCCCTCGGGACAGGGGATGGAGACCCAGTACTTC.

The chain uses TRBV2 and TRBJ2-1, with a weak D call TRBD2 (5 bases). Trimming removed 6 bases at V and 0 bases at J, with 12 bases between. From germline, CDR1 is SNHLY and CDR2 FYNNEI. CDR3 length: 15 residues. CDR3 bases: TGTGCCAGCAGCGCGGGCCGAAGCTCCTACAATGAGCAGTTCTTC. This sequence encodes CASSAGRSSYNEQFF.

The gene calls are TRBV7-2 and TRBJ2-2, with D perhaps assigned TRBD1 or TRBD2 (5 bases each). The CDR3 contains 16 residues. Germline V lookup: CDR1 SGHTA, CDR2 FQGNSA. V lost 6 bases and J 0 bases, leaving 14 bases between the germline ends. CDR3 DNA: TGTGCCAGCAGTCGCTCCAGGGAGACGAACACCGGGGAGCTGTTTTTT. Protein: CASSRSRETNTGELFF.

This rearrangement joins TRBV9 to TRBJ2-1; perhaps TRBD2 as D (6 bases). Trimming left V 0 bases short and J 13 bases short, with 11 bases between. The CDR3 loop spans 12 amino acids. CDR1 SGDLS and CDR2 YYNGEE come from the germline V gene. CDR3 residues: CASSVAGSFQFF. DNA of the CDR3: TGTGCCAGCAGCGTAGCCGGGAGCTTTCAGTTCTTC.

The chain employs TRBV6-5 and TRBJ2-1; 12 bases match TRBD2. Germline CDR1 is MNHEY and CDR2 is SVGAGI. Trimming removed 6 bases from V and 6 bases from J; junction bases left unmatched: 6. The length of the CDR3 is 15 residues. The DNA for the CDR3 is TGTGCCAGCAGAACCCTAGCGGGAGGGATCAATGAGCAGTTCTTC. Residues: CASRTLAGGINEQFF.

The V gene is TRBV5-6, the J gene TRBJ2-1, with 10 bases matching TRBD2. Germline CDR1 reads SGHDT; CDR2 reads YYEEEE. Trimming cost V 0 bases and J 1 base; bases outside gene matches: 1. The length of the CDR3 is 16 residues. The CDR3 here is CASSLGSGRSYNEQFF. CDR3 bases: TGTGCCAGCAGCTTGGGTAGCGGGAGGTCCTACAATGAGCAGTTCTTC. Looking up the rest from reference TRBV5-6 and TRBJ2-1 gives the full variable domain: DAGVTQSPTHLIKTRGQQVTLRCSPKSGHDTVSWYQQALGQGPQFIFQYYEEEERQRGNFPDRFSGHQFPNYSSELNVNALLLGDSALYLCASSLGSGRSYNEQFFGPGTRLTVL.

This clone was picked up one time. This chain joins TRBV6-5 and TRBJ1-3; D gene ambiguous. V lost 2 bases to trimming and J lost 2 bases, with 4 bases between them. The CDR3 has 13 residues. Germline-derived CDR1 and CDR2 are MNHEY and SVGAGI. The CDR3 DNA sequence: TGTGCCAGCAGTTACGGGCCTGGAAACACCATATATTTT. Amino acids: CASSYGPGNTIYF.

The CDR3 nucleotides are TGTGCCAGCAGCTTTGAAGGGGTTAGCACTGAAGCTTTCTTT. Translated: CASSFEGVSTEAFF. The chain uses TRBV7-3 and TRBJ1-1, with D perhaps TRBD1 (5 bases). The V gene's germline CDR1 is SGHTA and CDR2 FQGTGA. Trimming pared 3 bases from V and 4 bases from J, leaving 12 bases between. The length of the CDR3 is 14 residues.

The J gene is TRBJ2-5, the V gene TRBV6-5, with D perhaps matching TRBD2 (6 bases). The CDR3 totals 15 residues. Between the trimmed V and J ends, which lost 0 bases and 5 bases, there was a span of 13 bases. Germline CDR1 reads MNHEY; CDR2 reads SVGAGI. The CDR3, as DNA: TGTGCCAGCAGTTACTCGGGACTGGCATGGGAGACCCAGTACTTC. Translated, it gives CASSYSGLAWETQYF.

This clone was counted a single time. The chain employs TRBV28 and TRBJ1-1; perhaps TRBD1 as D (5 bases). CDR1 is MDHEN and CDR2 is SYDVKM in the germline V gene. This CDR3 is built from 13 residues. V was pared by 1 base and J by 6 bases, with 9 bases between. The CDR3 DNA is TGTGCCAGCAGTTTATTCGGGGGGGCTGAAGCTTTCTTT. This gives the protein CASSLFGGAEAFF.

CDR3 DNA: TGTGCCAGCAGCGGGACAGCTGGGGCCAACGTCCTGACTTTC. Its protein product is CASSGTAGANVLTF. This sequence joins TRBV6-1 and TRBJ2-6, with 7 bases matching TRBD1. J gave up 2 bases and V 6 bases, and 1 base lay outside the gene matches. This CDR3 is 14 amino acids long. The V gene's germline CDR1 is MNHNS and CDR2 SASEGT.

CDR3 region: CASSLGHRYEQYF. CDR3 bases: TGTGCCAGCAGCTTGGGACATCGATACGAGCAGTACTTC. The gene calls are TRBV5-6 and TRBJ2-7, with D unclear. With 0 bases removed from V and 4 bases from J, the gap between germline ends came to 8 bases. Germline values: CDR1 SGHDT, CDR2 YYEEEE. The CDR3 has 13 residues.

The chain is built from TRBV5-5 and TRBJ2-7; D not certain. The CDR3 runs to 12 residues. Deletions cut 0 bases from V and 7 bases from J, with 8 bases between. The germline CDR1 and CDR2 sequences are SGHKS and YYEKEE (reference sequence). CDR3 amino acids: CASSLAGLEQYF. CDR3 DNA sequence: TGTGCCAGCAGCTTGGCAGGATTAGAGCAGTACTTC. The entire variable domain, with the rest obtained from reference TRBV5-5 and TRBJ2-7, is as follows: DAGVTQSPTHLIKTRGQQVTLRCSPISGHKSVSWYQQVLGQGPQFIFQYYEKEERGRGNFPDRFSARQFPNYSSELNVNALLLGDSALYLCASSLAGLEQYFGPGTRLTVT.

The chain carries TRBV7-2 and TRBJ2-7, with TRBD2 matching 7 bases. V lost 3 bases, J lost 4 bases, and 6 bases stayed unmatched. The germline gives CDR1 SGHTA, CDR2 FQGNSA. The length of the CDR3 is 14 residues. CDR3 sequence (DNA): TGTGCCAGCAGCTTCGGGACTAAATTGTACGAGCAGTACTTC. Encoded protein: CASSFGTKLYEQYF. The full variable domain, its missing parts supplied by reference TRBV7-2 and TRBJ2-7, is GAGVSQSPSNKVTEKGKDVELRCDPISGHTALYWYRQSLGQGLEFLIYFQGNSAPDKSGLPSDRFSAERTGGSVSTLTIQRTQQEDSAVYLCASSFGTKLYEQYFGPGTRLTVT.

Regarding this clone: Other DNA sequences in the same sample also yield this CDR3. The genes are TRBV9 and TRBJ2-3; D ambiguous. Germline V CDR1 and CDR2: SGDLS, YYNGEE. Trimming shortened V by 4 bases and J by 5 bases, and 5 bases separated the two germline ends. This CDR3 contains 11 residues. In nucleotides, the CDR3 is TGTGCCAGCAGCCTTGGAGATACGCAGTATTTT. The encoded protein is CASSLGDTQYF.

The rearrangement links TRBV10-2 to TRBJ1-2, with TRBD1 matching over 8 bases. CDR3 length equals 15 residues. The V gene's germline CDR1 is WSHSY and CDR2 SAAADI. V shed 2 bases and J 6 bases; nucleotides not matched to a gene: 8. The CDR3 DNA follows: TGCGCCAGCAGTGAGGCATCCAGGGGGCGCGATGGCTACACCTTC. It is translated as CASSEASRGRDGYTF.

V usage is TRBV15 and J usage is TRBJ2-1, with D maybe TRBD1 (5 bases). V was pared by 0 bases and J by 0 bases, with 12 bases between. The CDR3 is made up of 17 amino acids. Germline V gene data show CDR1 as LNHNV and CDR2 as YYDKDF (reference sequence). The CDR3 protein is CATSRDPGWNSYNEQFF. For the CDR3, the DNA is TGTGCCACCAGCAGAGACCCAGGGTGGAACTCCTACAATGAGCAGTTCTTC.

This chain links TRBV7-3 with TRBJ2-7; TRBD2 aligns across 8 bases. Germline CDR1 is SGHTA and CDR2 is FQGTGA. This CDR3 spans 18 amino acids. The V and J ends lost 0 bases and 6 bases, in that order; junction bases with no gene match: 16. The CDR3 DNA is TGTGCCAGCAGCTTAACTTCCGGGGTAGCGGGGCCGAGGGGCGAGCAGTACTTC. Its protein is CASSLTSGVAGPRGEQYF.

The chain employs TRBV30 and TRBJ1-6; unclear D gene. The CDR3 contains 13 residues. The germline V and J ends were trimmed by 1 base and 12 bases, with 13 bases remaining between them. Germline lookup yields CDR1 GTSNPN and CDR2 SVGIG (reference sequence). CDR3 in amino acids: CAWSEGLRLPLHF. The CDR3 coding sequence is TGTGCCTGGAGTGAAGGACTGCGTTTACCCCTCCACTTT.

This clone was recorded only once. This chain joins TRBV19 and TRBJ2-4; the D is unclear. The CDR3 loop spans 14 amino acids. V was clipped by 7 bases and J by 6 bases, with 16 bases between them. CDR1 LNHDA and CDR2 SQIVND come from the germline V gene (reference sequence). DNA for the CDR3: TGTGCCAGTAACCGAGACCCTTCGGGAAACATTCAGTACTTC. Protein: CASNRDPSGNIQYF.

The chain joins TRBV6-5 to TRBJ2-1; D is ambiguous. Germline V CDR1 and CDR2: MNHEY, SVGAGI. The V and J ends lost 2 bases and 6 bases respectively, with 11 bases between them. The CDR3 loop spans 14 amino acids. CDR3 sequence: CASSYEGRINEQFF. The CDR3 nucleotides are TGTGCCAGCAGTTACGAAGGCCGGATCAATGAGCAGTTCTTC.

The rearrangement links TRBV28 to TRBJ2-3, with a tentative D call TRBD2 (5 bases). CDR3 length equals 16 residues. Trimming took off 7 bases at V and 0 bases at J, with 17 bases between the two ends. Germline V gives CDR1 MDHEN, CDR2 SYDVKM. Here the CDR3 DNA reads TGTGCCAGCACAAAGAGGGCACTCTCTAGCACAGATACGCAGTATTTT. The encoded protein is CASTKRALSSTDTQYF.